Each of the 9 T cell receptor beta chains below was sequenced from the same sample in a study of a mutant IDH1 vaccine in newly diagnosed glioma. Time point denoted: baseline, week 1 (first vaccination visit). Treatment indicated: pre-vaccination baseline after standard-of-care therapy. The assay was immunoSEQ multiplex PCR, and TCRdb's table has in-frame clones only and misses some. The sample shows some 61,000 clones, roughly 85% of them seen only once. The material was PBMCs, obtained from a glioma patient treated with radiotherapy, temozolomide or both. The receptors here all came from a man aged 25 to 40 with glioma.

This clone was seen only once. V and J are TRBV19 and TRBJ1-5; no clear D. The V end lost 2 bases, the J end lost 0 bases, and 11 bases lay between the germline ends. The CDR3 is 16 residues long. Germline CDR1 reads LNHDA; CDR2 reads SQIVND (reference sequence). The CDR3 reads CASSILPRYSNQPQHF. In nucleotides, the CDR3 is TGTGCCAGTAGTATATTACCGCGGTATAGCAATCAGCCCCAGCATTTT.

The V call is TRBV5-1, the J call TRBJ2-3, with TRBD1 identical over 7 bases. V trimming: 4 bases; J trimming: 11 bases; junction bases outside the gene matches: 7. CDR3 length equals 12 residues. CDR1 and CDR2 (germline): SGHRS, YFSETQ. In DNA form, the CDR3 reads TGCGCCAGCAGCCCGACAGGGTCCATGCAGTATTTT. It codes for CASSPTGSMQYF.

The genes are TRBV7-8 and TRBJ1-2; a weak D match, TRBD1 (5 bases). Germline values: CDR1 SGHVS, CDR2 FQNEAQ. V shed 2 bases and J shed 2 bases, with 9 bases lying between them. The CDR3 has 14 amino acids. The CDR3 is CASSLTQENYGYTF. The CDR3 DNA reads as TGTGCCAGCAGCTTAACACAGGAGAACTATGGCTACACCTTC.

This chain connects TRBV7-9 to TRBJ2-1; the D gene could be TRBD1 or TRBD2 (5 bases each). The CDR3 covers 15 residues. Germline CDR1 SEHNR, CDR2 FQNEAQ (reference sequence). The V end lost 7 bases, the J end lost 2 bases, and 15 bases lay between the germline ends. For the CDR3, the DNA is TGTGCCAGCACCTCCAGGGACGAAACCTACAATGAGCAGTTCTTC. This encodes CASTSRDETYNEQFF.

The V call is TRBV15, the J call TRBJ1-1, with 7 bases matching TRBD1. This CDR3 has 13 amino acids. V trimming: 7 bases; J trimming: 1 base; junction bases outside the gene matches: 3. Looked up from germline, CDR1 is LNHNV and CDR2 is YYDKDF (reference sequence). CDR3 loop: CATKRGPNTEAFF. The CDR3 DNA sequence: TGTGCCACCAAAAGGGGGCCGAACACTGAAGCTTTCTTT.

This clone was detected only a few times. This chain joins TRBV2 and TRBJ1-1; possible D gene TRBD1, 5 bases. This CDR3 region has 12 residues. The V end was cut by 4 bases, the J end by 3 bases, with 6 bases between. The germline CDR1 and CDR2 sequences are SNHLY and FYNNEI. The CDR3 DNA reads TGTGCCAGCAGTGGGGACCACACTGAAGCTTTCTTT. This gives the protein CASSGDHTEAFF.

This chain connects TRBV7-9 to TRBJ2-1, with TRBD1 matching over 8 bases. The CDR3 is made up of 12 amino acids. Germline V gene sequence: CDR1 SEHNR, CDR2 FQNEAQ (reference sequence). The trim removed 5 bases at V and 7 bases at J, leaving 1 base unmatched. The CDR3 is CASSRTGNEQFF. CDR3 nucleotides: TGTGCCAGCAGCAGGACAGGGAATGAGCAGTTCTTC.

The J gene is TRBJ1-4, the V gene TRBV19; D possibly corresponds to TRBD1 (5 bases). Germline CDR1 reads LNHDA; CDR2 reads SQIVND (reference sequence). This CDR3 spans 15 amino acids. The V gene lost 11 bases and the J gene lost 7 bases, with 23 bases spanning the gap. Here the CDR3 DNA reads TGTGCCGGTACCAACCGAGGGACTTATTCTGAAAAACTGTTTTTT. Translation: CAGTNRGTYSEKLFF. Using reference TRBV19 and TRBJ1-4 for the parts outside the CDR3, the full variable domain is DGGITQSPKYLFRKEGQNVTLSCEQNLNHDAMYWYRQDPGQGLRLIYYSQIVNDFQKGDIAEGYSVSREKKESFPLTVTSAQKNPTAFYLCAGTNRGTYSEKLFFGSGTQLSVL.

The chain employs TRBV7-8 and TRBJ2-7, with D tentatively TRBD2 (6 bases). Germline V gene data show CDR1 as SGHVS and CDR2 as FQNEAQ. The germline V and J ends were trimmed by 6 bases and 2 bases, with 20 bases remaining between them. CDR3 length: 16 residues. CDR3 region: CASSSKPGLFTYEQYF. CDR3 DNA: TGTGCCAGCAGTTCTAAACCGGGACTGTTCACCTACGAGCAGTACTTC. The entire variable domain, with the rest obtained from reference TRBV7-8 and TRBJ2-7, is as follows: GAGVSQSPRYKVAKRGQDVALRCDPISGHVSLFWYQQALGQGPEFLTYFQNEAQLDKSGLPSDRFFAERPEGSVSTLKIQRTQQEDSAVYLCASSSKPGLFTYEQYFGPGTRLTVT.